One and the same sample provided the 2 T cell receptor beta chains below, sequenced in a study of T cells in Graves' hyperthyroidism and ophthalmopathy. The CDR3 regions of TCR beta were amplified from RNA transcripts. TCR CDR3 underwent first-round RT-PCR with the HTBI primer set. TCRdb called the multiplex PCR reads again in MiXCR, with one record for every CDR3 protein. The sample yields about 180,000 distinct CDR3 sequences, 15% to 20% seen once. The specimen was blood. The receptors here all came from a woman in her fifties or sixties with Graves' hyperthyroidism.

The chain uses TRBV14 and TRBJ2-1, with D perhaps TRBD2 (6 bases). This CDR3 is 14 amino acids long. The germline CDR1 and CDR2 sequences are SGHDN and FVKESK. V lost 4 bases and J 1 base, leaving 8 bases between the germline ends. This CDR3 is CASSRGRSYNEQFF. The DNA of the CDR3 is TGTGCCAGCAGCCGAGGGAGGTCCTACAATGAGCAGTTCTTC.

In its sample, this clonotype was seen many times. The V gene is TRBV7-2, the J gene TRBJ1-6, with 7 bases identical to TRBD1. Germline V gene lookup returns CDR1 SGHTA and CDR2 FQGNSA. The CDR3 has 16 amino acids. V was clipped by 6 bases and J by 0 bases; unmatched bases: 5. CDR3 nucleotides: TGTGCCAGCAGACCCAGGGGGAGCTCCTATAATTCACCCCTCCACTTT. This translates into CASRPRGSSYNSPLHF.